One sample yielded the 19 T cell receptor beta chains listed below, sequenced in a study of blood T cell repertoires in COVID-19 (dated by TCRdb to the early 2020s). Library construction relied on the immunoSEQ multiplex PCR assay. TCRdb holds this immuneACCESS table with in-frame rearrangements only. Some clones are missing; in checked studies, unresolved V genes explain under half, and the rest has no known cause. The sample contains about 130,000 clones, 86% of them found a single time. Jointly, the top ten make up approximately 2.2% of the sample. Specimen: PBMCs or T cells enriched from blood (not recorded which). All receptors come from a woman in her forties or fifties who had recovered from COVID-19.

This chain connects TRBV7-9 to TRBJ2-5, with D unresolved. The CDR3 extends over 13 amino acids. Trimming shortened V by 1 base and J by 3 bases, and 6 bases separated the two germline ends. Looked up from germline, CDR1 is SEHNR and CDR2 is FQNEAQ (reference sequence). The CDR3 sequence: CASSLGLEETQYF. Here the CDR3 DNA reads TGTGCCAGCAGCTTAGGGCTAGAAGAGACCCAGTACTTC.

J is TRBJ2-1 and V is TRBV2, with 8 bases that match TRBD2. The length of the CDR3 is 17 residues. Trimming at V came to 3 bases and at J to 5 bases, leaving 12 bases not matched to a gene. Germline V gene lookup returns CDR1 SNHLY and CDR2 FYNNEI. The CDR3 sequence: CASSDLIGGGLDNEQFF. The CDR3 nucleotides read TGTGCCAGCAGTGATTTGATCGGCGGGGGGCTCGACAATGAGCAGTTCTTC.

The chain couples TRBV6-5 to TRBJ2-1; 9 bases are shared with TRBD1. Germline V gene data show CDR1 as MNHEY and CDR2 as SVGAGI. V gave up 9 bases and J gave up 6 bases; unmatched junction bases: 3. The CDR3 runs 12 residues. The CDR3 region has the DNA TGTGCCAGTTGGGGACAGGGCAATGAGCAGTTCTTC. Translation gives CASWGQGNEQFF.

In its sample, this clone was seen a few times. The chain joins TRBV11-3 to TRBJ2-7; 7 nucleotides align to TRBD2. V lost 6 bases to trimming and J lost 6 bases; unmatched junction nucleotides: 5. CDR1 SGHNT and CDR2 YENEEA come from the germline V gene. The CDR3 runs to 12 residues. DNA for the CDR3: TGTGCCAGCAGTCAATGGGGGGGCGAGCAGTACTTC. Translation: CASSQWGGEQYF.

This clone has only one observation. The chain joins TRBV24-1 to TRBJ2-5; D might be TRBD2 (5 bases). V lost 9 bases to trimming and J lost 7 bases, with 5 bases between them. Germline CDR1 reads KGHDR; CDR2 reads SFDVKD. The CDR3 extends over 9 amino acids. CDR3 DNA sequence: TGTGCCACCCGGGGGACCCAGTACTTC. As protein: CATRGTQYF.

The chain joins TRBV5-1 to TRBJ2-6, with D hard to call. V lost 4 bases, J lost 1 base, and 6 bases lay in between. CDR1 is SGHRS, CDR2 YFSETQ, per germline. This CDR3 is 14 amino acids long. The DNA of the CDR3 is TGCGCCAGCAGCACTTCGTCTGGGGCCAACGTCCTGACTTTC. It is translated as CASSTSSGANVLTF.

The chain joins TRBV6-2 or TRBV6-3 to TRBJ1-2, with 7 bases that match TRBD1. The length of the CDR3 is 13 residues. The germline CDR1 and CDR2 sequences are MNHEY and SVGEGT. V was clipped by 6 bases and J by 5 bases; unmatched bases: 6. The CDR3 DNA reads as TGTGCCAGCAGCGCCGGGACAGTATATGGCTACACCTTC. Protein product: CASSAGTVYGYTF.

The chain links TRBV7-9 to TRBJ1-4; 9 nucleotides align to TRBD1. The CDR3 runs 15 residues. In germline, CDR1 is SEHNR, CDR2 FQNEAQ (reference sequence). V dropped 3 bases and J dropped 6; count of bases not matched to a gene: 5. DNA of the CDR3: TGTGCCAGCAGCTTGAAGACAGGGGGGGATGAAAAACTGTTTTTT. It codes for CASSLKTGGDEKLFF.

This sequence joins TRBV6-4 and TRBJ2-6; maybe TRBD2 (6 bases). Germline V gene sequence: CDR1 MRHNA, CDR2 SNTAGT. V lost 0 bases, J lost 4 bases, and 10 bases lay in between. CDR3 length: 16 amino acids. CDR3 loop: CASSDSGGSGANVLTF. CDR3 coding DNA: TGTGCCAGCAGTGACTCGGGGGGAAGCGGGGCCAACGTCCTGACTTTC.

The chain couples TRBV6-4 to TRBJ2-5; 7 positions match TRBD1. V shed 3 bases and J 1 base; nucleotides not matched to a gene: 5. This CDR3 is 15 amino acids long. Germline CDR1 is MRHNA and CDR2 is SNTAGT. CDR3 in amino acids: CASSETGTAQETQYF. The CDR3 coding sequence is TGTGCCAGCAGTGAGACGGGGACAGCCCAAGAGACCCAGTACTTC.

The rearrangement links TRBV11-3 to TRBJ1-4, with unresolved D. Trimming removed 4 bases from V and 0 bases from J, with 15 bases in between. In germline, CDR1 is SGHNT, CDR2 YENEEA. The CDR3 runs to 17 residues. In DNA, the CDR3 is TGTGCCAGCAGCTCCTGGGGAGATGGGTCAACTAATGAAAAACTGTTTTTT. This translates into CASSSWGDGSTNEKLFF.

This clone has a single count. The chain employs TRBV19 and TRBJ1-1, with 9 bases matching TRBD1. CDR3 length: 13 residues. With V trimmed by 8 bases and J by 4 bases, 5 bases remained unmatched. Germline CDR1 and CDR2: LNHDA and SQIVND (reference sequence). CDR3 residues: CASRDREVTEAFF. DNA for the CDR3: TGTGCCAGTCGGGACAGGGAGGTCACTGAAGCTTTCTTT.

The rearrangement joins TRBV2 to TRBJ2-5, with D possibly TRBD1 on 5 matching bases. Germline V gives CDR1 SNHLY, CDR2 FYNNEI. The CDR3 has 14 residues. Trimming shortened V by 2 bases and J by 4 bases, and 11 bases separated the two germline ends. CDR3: CASSEQGRGETQYF. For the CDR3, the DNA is TGTGCCAGCAGTGAACAGGGCCGAGGAGAGACCCAGTACTTC.

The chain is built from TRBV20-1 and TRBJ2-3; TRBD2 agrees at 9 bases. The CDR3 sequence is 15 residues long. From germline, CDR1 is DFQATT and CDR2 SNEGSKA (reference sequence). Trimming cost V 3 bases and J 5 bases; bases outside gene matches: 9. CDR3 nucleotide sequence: TGCAGTGCTAGTCGAGCTAGCGGGGTTATAGATACGCAGTATTTT. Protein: CSASRASGVIDTQYF.

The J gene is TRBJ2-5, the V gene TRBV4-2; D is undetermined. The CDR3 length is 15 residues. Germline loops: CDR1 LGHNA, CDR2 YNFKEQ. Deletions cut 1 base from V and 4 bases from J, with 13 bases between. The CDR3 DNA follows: TGTGCCAGCAGCCAAGGATCTAACTCCCCAGAGACCCAGTACTTC. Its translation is CASSQGSNSPETQYF.

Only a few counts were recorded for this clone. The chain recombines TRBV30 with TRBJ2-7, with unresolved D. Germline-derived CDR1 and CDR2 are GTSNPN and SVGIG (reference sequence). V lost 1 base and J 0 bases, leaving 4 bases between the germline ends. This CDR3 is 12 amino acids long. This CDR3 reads CAWSASSYEQYF. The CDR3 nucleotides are TGTGCCTGGAGTGCGAGCTCCTACGAGCAGTACTTC.

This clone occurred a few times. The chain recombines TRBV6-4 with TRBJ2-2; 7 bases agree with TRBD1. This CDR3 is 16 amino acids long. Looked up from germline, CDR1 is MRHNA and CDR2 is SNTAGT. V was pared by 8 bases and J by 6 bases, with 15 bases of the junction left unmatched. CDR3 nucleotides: TGTGCCAGCCGCGTGACAGGGCTTCAGGGGGCCGGGGAGCTGTTTTTT. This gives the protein CASRVTGLQGAGELFF.

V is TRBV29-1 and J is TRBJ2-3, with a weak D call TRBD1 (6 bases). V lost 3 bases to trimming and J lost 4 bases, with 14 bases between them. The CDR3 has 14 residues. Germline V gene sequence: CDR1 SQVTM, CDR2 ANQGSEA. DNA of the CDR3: TGCAGCGTTGATGCCCCAGGGGACCCAGATACGCAGTATTTT. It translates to CSVDAPGDPDTQYF.

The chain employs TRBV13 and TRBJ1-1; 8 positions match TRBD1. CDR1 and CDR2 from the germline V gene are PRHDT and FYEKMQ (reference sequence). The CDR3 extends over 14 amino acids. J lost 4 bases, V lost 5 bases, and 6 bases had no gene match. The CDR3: CASSAHTGGTEAFF. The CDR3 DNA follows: TGTGCCAGCAGCGCGCATACAGGGGGCACTGAAGCTTTCTTT.